This T cell receptor (beta chain) was captured in a study of blood T cell repertoires in COVID-19. In the study overall: Acute and convalescent COVID-19 samples came from the United States, Italy and Spain. Sources were T cells, B-cell-depleted T cells, or PBMCs; the material itself was cDNA or gDNA.

The CDR3 sequence is 15 residues long. The V segment lost 1 base and the J segment 2 bases; nucleotides outside the gene matches: 4. In germline, CDR1 is SGHTA, CDR2 FQGNSA. In the original workflow: Researchers report that nucleated cell counts were estimated from reference gene primer amplification. Measured with immunoSEQ multiplex PCR; TCRdb has only the in-frame clones, and not every one. That table supplies the V and J calls and clone size; D and trimming were determined from the DNA. The profile shows tens of thousands of clones, over 75% of them singletons. Source material: peripheral blood. The receptor was derived from a man between 60 and 70 years old with active COVID-19. The chain links TRBV7-2 to TRBJ2-5, with 7 bases identical to TRBD2. The CDR3 nucleotides read TGTGCCAGCAGCTTAGGGGGACTACTGCAAGAGACCCAGTACTTC. Its translation: CASSLGGLLQETQYF. The whole variable domain, remainder taken from reference TRBV7-2 and TRBJ2-5, is GAGVSQSPSNKVTEKGKDVELRCDPISGHTALYWYRQSLGQGLEFLIYFQGNSAPDKSGLPSDRFSAERTGGSVSTLTIQRTQQEDSAVYLCASSLGGLLQETQYFGPGTRLLVL.